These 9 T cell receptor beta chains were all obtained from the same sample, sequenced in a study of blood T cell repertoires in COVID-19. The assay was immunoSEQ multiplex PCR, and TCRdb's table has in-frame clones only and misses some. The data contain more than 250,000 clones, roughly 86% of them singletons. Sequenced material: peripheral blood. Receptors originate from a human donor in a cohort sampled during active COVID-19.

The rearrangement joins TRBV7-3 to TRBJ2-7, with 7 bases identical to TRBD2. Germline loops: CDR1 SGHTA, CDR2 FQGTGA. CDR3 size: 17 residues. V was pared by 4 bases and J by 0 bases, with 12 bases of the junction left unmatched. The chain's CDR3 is CASSSSGGGGSSYEQYF. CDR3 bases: TGTGCCAGCAGCTCCTCGGGAGGTGGTGGGAGCTCCTACGAGCAGTACTTC.

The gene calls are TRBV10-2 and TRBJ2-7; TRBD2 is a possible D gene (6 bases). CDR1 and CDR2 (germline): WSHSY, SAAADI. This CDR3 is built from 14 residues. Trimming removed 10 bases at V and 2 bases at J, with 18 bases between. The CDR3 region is CATSHRRAPYEQYF. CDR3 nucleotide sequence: TGCGCCACCTCCCATCGGAGGGCCCCCTACGAGCAGTACTTC.

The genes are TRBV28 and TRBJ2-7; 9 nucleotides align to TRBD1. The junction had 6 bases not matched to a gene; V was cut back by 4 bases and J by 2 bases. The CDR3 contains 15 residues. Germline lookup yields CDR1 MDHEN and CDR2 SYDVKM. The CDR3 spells CASSWMRTGAYEQYF. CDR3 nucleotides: TGTGCCAGCAGTTGGATGCGGACAGGGGCCTACGAGCAGTACTTC.

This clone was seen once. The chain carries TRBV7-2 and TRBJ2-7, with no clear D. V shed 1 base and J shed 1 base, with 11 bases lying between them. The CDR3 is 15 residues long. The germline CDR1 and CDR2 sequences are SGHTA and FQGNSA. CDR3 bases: TGTGCCAGCAGCTTAGGCGGCGTCGGTTCCTACGAGCAGTACTTC. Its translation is CASSLGGVGSYEQYF.

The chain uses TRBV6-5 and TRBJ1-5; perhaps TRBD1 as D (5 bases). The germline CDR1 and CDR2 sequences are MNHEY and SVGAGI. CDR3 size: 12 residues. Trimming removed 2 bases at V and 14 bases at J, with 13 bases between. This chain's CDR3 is CASSYPEGGEHF. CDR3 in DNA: TGTGCCAGCAGTTACCCCGAAGGAGGGGAGCATTTT.

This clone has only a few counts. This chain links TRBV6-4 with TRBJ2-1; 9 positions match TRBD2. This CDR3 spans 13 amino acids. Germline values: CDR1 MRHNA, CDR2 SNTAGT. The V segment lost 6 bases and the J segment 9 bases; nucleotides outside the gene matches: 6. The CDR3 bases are TGTGCCAGCAGCTCCGGGACTAGCAGTGAGCAGTTCTTC. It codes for CASSSGTSSEQFF.

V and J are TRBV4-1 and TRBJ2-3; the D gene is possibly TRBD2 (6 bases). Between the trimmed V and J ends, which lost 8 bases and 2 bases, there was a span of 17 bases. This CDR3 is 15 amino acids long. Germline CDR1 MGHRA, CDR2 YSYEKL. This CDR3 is CASAGGRRNTDTQYF. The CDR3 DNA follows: TGCGCCAGCGCCGGAGGGCGGAGAAACACAGATACGCAGTATTTT.

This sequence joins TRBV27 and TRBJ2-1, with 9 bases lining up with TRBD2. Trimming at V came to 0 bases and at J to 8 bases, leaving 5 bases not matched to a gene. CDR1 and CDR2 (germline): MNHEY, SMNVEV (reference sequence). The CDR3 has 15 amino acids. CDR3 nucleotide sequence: TGTGCCAGCAGTTTATCTAGCGGGAGATTAGATGAGCAGTTCTTC. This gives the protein CASSLSSGRLDEQFF.

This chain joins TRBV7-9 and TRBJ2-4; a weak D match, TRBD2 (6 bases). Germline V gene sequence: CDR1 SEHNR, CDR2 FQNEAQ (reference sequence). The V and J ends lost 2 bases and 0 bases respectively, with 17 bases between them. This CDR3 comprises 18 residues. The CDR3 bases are TGTGCCAGCAGCTTATGGACGGAGGGGTCCCTAGCCAAAAACATTCAGTACTTC. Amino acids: CASSLWTEGSLAKNIQYF.